This entry lists 15 T cell receptor beta chains sequenced from one sample in a study of shared clonotypes between healthy human individuals. This table comes from immunoSEQ multiplex PCR, and its TCRdb copy is limited to in-frame clones, with some not included. The data hold 950,000 to 1,300,000 clones, with more than 60% observed a single time. Sequencing was done on a sample of memory CD4+ T cells sorted from blood. Subset of the sample: CD45RA-negative fraction. These receptors all stem from a young man in good health.

V is TRBV5-1 and J is TRBJ2-2; D unresolved. There are 15 residues in the CDR3. Per germline, CDR1 SGHRS and CDR2 YFSETQ. V was pared by 10 bases and J by 0 bases, with 16 bases between. CDR3 residues: CASQPDGSNTGELFF. The CDR3 DNA reads as TGCGCCTCCCAGCCCGACGGATCGAACACCGGGGAGCTGTTTTTT.

CDR3 sequence reads: CASSGAAYSNQPQHF. The DNA of the CDR3 is TGTGCCAGTAGTGGGGCAGCCTATAGCAATCAGCCCCAGCATTTT. The chain has TRBV19 and TRBJ1-5, with D maybe TRBD1 (5 bases). Trimming removed 5 bases from V and 0 bases from J, with 11 bases in between. Germline values: CDR1 LNHDA, CDR2 SQIVND (reference sequence). The CDR3 sequence is 15 residues long.

This chain links TRBV30 with TRBJ1-5; D is uncertain. Trimming left V 1 base short and J 4 bases short, with 11 bases between. Germline V CDR1 and CDR2: GTSNPN, SVGIG (reference sequence). The CDR3 contains 14 residues. The DNA for the CDR3 is TGTGCCTGGAGTGCAGCAGGAGTAAATCAGCCCCAGCATTTT. Translating it yields CAWSAAGVNQPQHF.

The rearrangement joins TRBV9 to TRBJ2-2, with D perhaps TRBD1 (5 bases). Looked up from germline, CDR1 is SGDLS and CDR2 is YYNGEE. The V gene lost 4 bases and the J gene lost 1 base, with 14 bases spanning the gap. The CDR3 spans 16 residues. As DNA, the CDR3 is TGTGCCAGCAGCCCACCATCTAGGGGGAACACCGGGGAGCTGTTTTTT. Residues: CASSPPSRGNTGELFF.

This clone was observed a handful of times. The CDR3 sequence is CASSSVGSNQPQHF. In DNA form, the CDR3 reads TGTGCCAGTAGTTCGGTCGGTAGCAATCAGCCCCAGCATTTT. The rearrangement joins TRBV19 to TRBJ1-5; the D is unclear. The CDR3 has 14 residues. The V and J ends lost 5 bases and 0 bases respectively, with 8 bases between them. Germline values: CDR1 LNHDA, CDR2 SQIVND (reference sequence).

The CDR3 nucleotides are TGTGCCAGCAGCCCGGGACTAGCGGGAGGTGGGAAGACCCAGTACTTC. It codes for CASSPGLAGGGKTQYF. J is TRBJ2-5 and V is TRBV11-2; TRBD2 agrees at 15 bases. The CDR3 runs 16 residues. The V gene end was trimmed by 5 bases and the J gene end by 6 bases; junction bases not matched to a gene: 7. Germline values: CDR1 SGHAT, CDR2 FQNNGV.

This clone showed up many times. The V gene is TRBV7-2, the J gene TRBJ2-7; D tentatively fits TRBD1 or TRBD2 (7 bases each). The V gene lost 5 bases and the J gene lost 2 bases, with 28 bases spanning the gap. Looked up from germline, CDR1 is SGHTA and CDR2 is FQGNSA. The CDR3 runs to 19 residues. CDR3 amino acids: CASSKEAGGGTTAPYEQYF. CDR3 in DNA: TGTGCCAGCAGCAAAGAGGCAGGGGGTGGGACTACAGCGCCCTACGAGCAGTACTTC.

This clone was picked up a small number of times. The chain recombines TRBV7-2 with TRBJ2-7, with 7 nucleotides matching TRBD1. The CDR3 runs to 11 residues. Germline assignment: CDR1 SGHTA and CDR2 FQGNSA. Germline trimming cut 8 bases from V and 4 bases from J; bases unmatched to any gene: 2. The CDR3 here is CASGQAYEQYF. CDR3 in DNA: TGTGCCAGCGGACAGGCTTACGAGCAGTACTTC.

The chain links TRBV9 to TRBJ2-2; a possible D gene is TRBD2 (6 bases). The germline V gene encodes CDR1 SGDLS and CDR2 YYNGEE. Trimming removed 0 bases from V and 2 bases from J, with 14 bases in between. CDR3 length: 17 residues. The CDR3 region has the DNA TGTGCCAGCAGCGTAGCCCCGCCGGGGGATAACACCGGGGAGCTGTTTTTT. It translates to CASSVAPPGDNTGELFF.

This sequence joins TRBV4-1 and TRBJ1-1, with D tentatively TRBD1 (5 bases). Trimming removed 0 bases from V and 10 bases from J, with 15 bases in between. There are 14 residues in the CDR3. CDR1 and CDR2 from the germline V gene are MGHRA and YSYEKL. The CDR3 bases are TGCGCCAGCAGCCAAGATCAAAGGGACTACGCAGCTTTCTTT. Translating gives CASSQDQRDYAAFF.

This clone has a count of ten or more. Other DNA sequences in the same sample also yield this CDR3. The chain employs TRBV19 and TRBJ2-5; TRBD2 agrees at 10 bases. CDR1 LNHDA and CDR2 SQIVND come from the germline V gene (reference sequence). V lost 4 bases, J lost 5 bases, and 4 bases stayed unmatched. The CDR3 totals 14 residues. The CDR3 loop reads CASSKGLAAETQYF. In DNA, the CDR3 is TGTGCCAGTAGTAAAGGACTAGCGGCGGAGACCCAGTACTTC.

J is TRBJ1-2 and V is TRBV7-2; D might be TRBD1 (5 bases). V was trimmed by 1 base and J by 2 bases, leaving 14 bases between them. The CDR3 covers 16 residues. Per the germline V gene, CDR1 is SGHTA and CDR2 is FQGNSA. CDR3 protein: CASSLEAKGSNYGYTF. CDR3 in DNA: TGTGCCAGCAGCTTAGAGGCCAAGGGGTCAAACTATGGCTACACCTTC. The whole variable domain, remainder taken from reference TRBV7-2 and TRBJ1-2, is GAGVSQSPSNKVTEKGKDVELRCDPISGHTALYWYRQSLGQGLEFLIYFQGNSAPDKSGLPSDRFSAERTGGSVSTLTIQRTQQEDSAVYLCASSLEAKGSNYGYTFGSGTRLTVV.

The V gene is TRBV6-5, the J gene TRBJ2-1, with D unclear. The CDR3 totals 16 residues. CDR1 and CDR2 (germline): MNHEY, SVGAGI. Trimming took 0 bases from V and 1 from J, leaving 10 bases between them. CDR3 coding DNA: TGTGCCAGCAGTTACTCCAGCAGCTGGTCCTACAATGAGCAGTTCTTC. This codes for CASSYSSSWSYNEQFF.

V usage is TRBV18 and J usage is TRBJ2-3; the D gene is possibly TRBD1 (6 bases). This CDR3 has 15 residues. In germline, CDR1 is KGHSH, CDR2 LQKENI. V was pared by 2 bases and J by 6 bases, with 15 bases between. CDR3 residues: CASSPSSGAGDTQYF. The CDR3 DNA reads TGTGCCAGCTCACCATCGTCAGGGGCAGGGGATACGCAGTATTTT. Complete variable domain (other parts from reference TRBV18 and TRBJ2-3): NAGVMQNPRHLVRRRGQEARLRCSPMKGHSHVYWYRQLPEEGLKFMVYLQKENIIDESGMPKERFSAEFPKEGPSILRIQQVVRGDSAAYFCASSPSSGAGDTQYFGPGTRLTVL.

The chain carries TRBV19 and TRBJ1-1, with TRBD1 as a possible D gene (6 bases). The CDR3 has 14 residues. Trimming took off 9 bases at V and 5 bases at J, with 19 bases between the two ends. The V gene's germline CDR1 is LNHDA and CDR2 SQIVND (reference sequence). The CDR3 loop reads CASKASGAWTEAFF. CDR3 bases: TGTGCCAGCAAGGCGTCAGGGGCGTGGACTGAAGCTTTCTTT.